Shown below are 10 T cell receptor beta chains from a single sample sequenced in a study of human T cells and chemical hapten exposure. Time point given: patch test 1, 2 weeks after DPC sensitization. Stated treatment: therapeutic diphenylcyclopropenone sensitization with weekly scalp DPC. MiXCR was run by TCRdb on the RACE reads, yielding one entry per CDR3 protein. The sample has about 99,000 distinct CDR3 sequences; over 10% are singletons. The material sequenced was whole blood, taken in connection with sensitization to the hapten diphenylcyclopropenone (DPC). The receptor source for this set is a woman in her 40s with alopecia areata. Some clones in this sample may be carry-over from other donors' samples.

This clonotype has a handful of counts. The V and J genes are TRBV30 and TRBJ1-2; TRBD1 aligns across 8 bases. The CDR3 spans 11 residues. After removal of 8 bases from V and 7 bases from J, the junction contained 6 bases not matched to a gene. Germline lookup yields CDR1 GTSNPN and CDR2 SVGIG (reference sequence). The CDR3 is CASGQGPGYTF. The CDR3 DNA sequence: TGTGCCAGCGGACAGGGTCCTGGCTACACCTTC.

This clonotype turned up a few times. This chain uses TRBV5-4 with TRBJ1-1; no clear D. V gave up 4 bases and J gave up 4 bases, with 14 bases separating them. Looked up from germline, CDR1 is SGHNT and CDR2 is YYREEE (reference sequence). The CDR3 length is 14 residues. The CDR3 DNA reads TGTGCCAGCAGCCTAGAGACCCGGAGCACTGAAGCTTTCTTT. This encodes CASSLETRSTEAFF.

The table lists this clonotype with many counts. The rearrangement links TRBV6-5 to TRBJ1-5; D possibly corresponds to TRBD1 (6 bases). The germline CDR1 and CDR2 sequences are MNHEY and SVGAGI. The CDR3 runs to 13 residues. Trimming cost V 5 bases and J 5 bases, with 10 bases left between them. The CDR3 DNA reads TGTGCCAGCAGTACCAACAGGGATCAGCCCCAGCATTTT. Its protein is CASSTNRDQPQHF.

The gene calls are TRBV6-4 and TRBJ2-3; D gene uncertain. The CDR3 totals 13 residues. Trimming took 4 bases from V and 6 from J, leaving 11 bases between them. The germline CDR1 and CDR2 sequences are MRHNA and SNTAGT. In DNA form, the CDR3 reads TGTGCCAGCAGTGGGGCTGGTTCGGATACGCAGTATTTT. Translating it yields CASSGAGSDTQYF.

This clonotype has more than one count but fewer than ten. V gene TRBV4-1 combines with J gene TRBJ1-1; no definite D call. Germline loops: CDR1 MGHRA, CDR2 YSYEKL. This CDR3 is built from 13 residues. V lost 1 base to trimming and J lost 2 bases, with 5 bases between them. The CDR3 nucleotides are TGCGCCAGCAGCCAAGTCCCCAACACTGAAGCTTTCTTT. As protein: CASSQVPNTEAFF.

The chain links TRBV28 to TRBJ2-7; TRBD1 is a possible D gene (5 bases). This CDR3 comprises 15 residues. Per the germline V gene, CDR1 is MDHEN and CDR2 is SYDVKM. V was clipped by 7 bases and J by 0 bases, with 16 bases between them. The CDR3 is CASISKDTFSYEQYF. In nucleotides, the CDR3 is TGTGCCAGCATCTCGAAGGACACCTTCTCCTACGAGCAGTACTTC.

This clonotype came up many times. This rearrangement joins TRBV7-9 to TRBJ2-3, with 10 bases fitting TRBD1. Looked up from germline, CDR1 is SEHNR and CDR2 is FQNEAQ (reference sequence). The CDR3 extends over 15 amino acids. The J segment lost 4 bases and the V segment lost 4 bases, leaving 5 bases of the junction unmatched. CDR3 sequence reads: CASSSGQGPADTQYF. The CDR3 region has the DNA TGTGCCAGCAGCTCGGGACAGGGGCCCGCAGATACGCAGTATTTT.

The sample holds many counts of this clonotype. The CDR3 sequence is CSARDHGAGDHEQFF. As DNA, the CDR3 is TGCAGTGCTAGAGATCATGGGGCAGGGGACCATGAGCAGTTCTTC. The chain employs TRBV20-1 and TRBJ2-1; possibly TRBD1 for D (6 bases). The ends were cut back, 0 bases at V and 8 bases at J, with 17 bases in the middle. The CDR3 runs 15 residues. Germline loops: CDR1 DFQATT, CDR2 SNEGSKA (reference sequence).

This clonotype was found a few times. In DNA form, the CDR3 reads TGCGCCAGCAGCCAAGGGGCCAGTTACAGCTCCTACGAGCAGTACTTC. It codes for CASSQGASYSSYEQYF. This chain links TRBV4-3 with TRBJ2-7, with D hard to call. Trimming cost V 1 base and J 0 bases, with 13 bases left between them. Per germline, CDR1 LGHNA and CDR2 YSLEER. The CDR3 has 16 amino acids.

This clonotype appeared many times. J is TRBJ2-7 and V is TRBV11-1, with 11 bases lining up with TRBD2. The CDR3 covers 15 residues. From germline, CDR1 is SGHAT and CDR2 FQDESV (reference sequence). The V segment lost 2 bases and the J segment 3 bases; nucleotides outside the gene matches: 3. The CDR3 DNA follows: TGTGCCAGCAGCTTACACACTAGCGGGAGCTACGAGCAGTACTTC. This sequence encodes CASSLHTSGSYEQYF.